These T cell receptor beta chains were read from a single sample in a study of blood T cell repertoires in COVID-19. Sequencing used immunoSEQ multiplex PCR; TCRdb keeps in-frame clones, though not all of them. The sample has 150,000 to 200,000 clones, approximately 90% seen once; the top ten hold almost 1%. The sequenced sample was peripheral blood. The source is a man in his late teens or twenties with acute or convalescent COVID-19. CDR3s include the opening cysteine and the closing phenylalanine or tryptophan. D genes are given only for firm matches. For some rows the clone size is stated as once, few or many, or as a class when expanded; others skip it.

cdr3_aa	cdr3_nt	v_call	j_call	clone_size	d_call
CASSQDSEGVNSPLHF	TGCGCCAGCAGCCAAGATTCGGAAGGGGTCAATTCACCCCTCCACTTT	TRBV4-1	TRBJ1-6	.	.
CASSPTGGSGSPLHF	TGTGCCAGCTCACCGACCGGAGGGAGCGGGTCACCCCTCCACTTT	TRBV18	TRBJ1-6	.	.
CASSQEFSGTNQPQHF	TGCGCCAGCAGCCAAGAATTTTCAGGTACCAATCAGCCCCAGCATTTT	TRBV4-1	TRBJ1-5	.	.
CASSVRDRGRDTEAFF	TGTGCCAGCAGCGTAAGGGACAGGGGGCGCGACACTGAAGCTTTCTTT	TRBV9	TRBJ1-1	.	TRBD1
CASSLQSQADYGYTF	TGCGCCAGCAGCTTACAATCACAGGCGGACTATGGCTACACCTTC	TRBV5-1	TRBJ1-2	.	.
CATTPSPFRVDYGYTF	TGTGCCACTACCCCCTCCCCGTTCAGGGTTGACTATGGCTACACCTTC	TRBV7-2	TRBJ1-2	.	.
CASSLVWGGNQPQHF	TGTGCCAGCAGCTTAGTCTGGGGAGGCAATCAGCCCCAGCATTTT	TRBV7-2	TRBJ1-5	once	.
CASSPLGGTLNTEAFF	TGTGCCAGCTCACCCCTGGGAGGGACTTTGAACACTGAAGCTTTCTTT	TRBV18	TRBJ1-1	.	.
CASGQDYGYTF	TGTGCCAGTGGGCAGGATTATGGCTACACCTTC	TRBV2	TRBJ1-2	.	.
CASSLDRAGELFF	TGCGCCAGCAGCTTGGACCGCGCCGGGGAGCTGTTTTTT	TRBV5-1	TRBJ2-2	.	.
CASSQDPGGGFLGNTEAFF	TGCGCCAGCAGCCAAGATCCGGGTGGAGGTTTCTTAGGGAACACTGAAGCTTTCTTT	TRBV4-1	TRBJ1-1	.	.
CASSEAGPVKQFF	TGTGCCAGCAGTGAAGCGGGGCCGGTCAAGCAGTTCTTC	TRBV2	TRBJ2-1	.	.
CASSIGGVETQYF	TGTGCCAGCAGTATAGGAGGGGTGGAGACCCAGTACTTC	TRBV6-5	TRBJ2-5	.	.
CASSLGTANTEAFF	TGCGCCAGCAGCTTGGGGACAGCGAACACTGAAGCTTTCTTT	TRBV5-1	TRBJ1-1	.	.
CASSDDRGGGGYTF	TGCGCCAGCAGCGACGACAGGGGTGGAGGTGGCTACACCTTC	TRBV10-2	TRBJ1-2	.	TRBD1
CASSVGPNSNQPQHF	TGTGCCAGCAGCGTGGGCCCGAATAGCAATCAGCCCCAGCATTTT	TRBV9	TRBJ1-5	.	.
CASSVDSYYGYTF	TGTGCCAGTAGTGTGGACAGCTACTATGGCTACACCTTC	TRBV19	TRBJ1-2	.	.
CASSLILTGRETQYF	TGTGCCAGCAGCTTAATTTTAACAGGGCGAGAGACCCAGTACTTC	TRBV11-2	TRBJ2-5	.	.
CASSLIGTGNEKLFF	TGTGCCAGCAGCTTGATTGGGACAGGGAATGAAAAACTGTTTTTT	TRBV5-6	TRBJ1-4	.	TRBD1
CASSPRDRGNEQFF	TGTGCCAGCAGCCCCCGGGACAGGGGGAATGAGCAGTTCTTC	TRBV5-4	TRBJ2-1	.	TRBD1
CASSQETGRRSNEKLFF	TGTGCCAGCAGCCAAGAAACGGGGAGACGGAGCAATGAAAAACTGTTTTTT	TRBV4-2	TRBJ1-4	.	.
CASVERNTGELFF	TGTGCCAGCGTAGAACGGAACACCGGGGAGCTGTTTTTT	TRBV2	TRBJ2-2	once	.
CASSEFRGARQPQHF	TGTGCCAGCAGTGAATTTCGGGGGGCCCGGCAGCCCCAGCATTTT	TRBV6-1	TRBJ1-5	.	.
CASSVAISPGTEAFF	TGTGCCAGCAGCGTAGCCATAAGCCCGGGGACTGAAGCTTTCTTT	TRBV9	TRBJ1-1	.	.
CASSGRGINSNQPQHF	TGTGCCAGCAGTGGCAGGGGGATAAATAGCAATCAGCCCCAGCATTTT	TRBV2	TRBJ1-5	.	TRBD1
CASSLWEDGPRGGYTF	TGTGCCAGCAGTTTGTGGGAGGACGGACCAAGGGGTGGCTACACCTTC	TRBV28	TRBJ1-2	.	.
CASSFSQGSDGYTF	TGTGCCAGCAGCTTCTCACAGGGGAGCGATGGCTACACCTTC	TRBV11-2	TRBJ1-2	.	TRBD1
CASSGDRNTEAFF	TGCGCCAGCAGCGGCGACAGGAACACTGAAGCTTTCTTT	TRBV5-1	TRBJ1-1	.	.
CASSEAGWAQYF	TGTGCCAGCAGTGAAGCGGGCTGGGCCCAGTACTTC	TRBV2	TRBJ2-5	.	.
CASGPGQGFTDTQYF	TGTGCTAGTGGTCCGGGACAGGGGTTTACAGATACGCAGTATTTT	TRBV12-5	TRBJ2-3	once	TRBD1
CASSPSRLVNEQFF	TGTGCCAGCAGCCCGAGTAGGCTAGTTAATGAGCAGTTCTTC	TRBV7-2	TRBJ2-1	.	.
CASSLASGPSYNEQFF	TGCGCCAGCAGCTTGGCCAGCGGTCCCTCCTACAATGAGCAGTTCTTC	TRBV5-1	TRBJ2-1	.	.
CASSLGGKDTEAFF	TGTGCCAGCAGCTTGGGCGGGAAAGACACTGAAGCTTTCTTT	TRBV5-4	TRBJ1-1	.	.
CASSETGGSYNEQFF	TGTGCCAGCAGTGAGACAGGGGGCTCCTACAATGAGCAGTTCTTC	TRBV6-4	TRBJ2-1	.	TRBD1
CASSGAGNSPLHF	TGTGCCAGCAGCGGGGCAGGGAATTCACCCCTCCACTTT	TRBV7-9	TRBJ1-6	.	.
CASSTGANTGELFF	TGTGCCAGTAGTACAGGGGCGAACACCGGGGAGCTGTTTTTT	TRBV19	TRBJ2-2	.	.
CASSVGTGLGSEKLFF	TGTGCCAGCAGCGTAGGGACAGGGCTAGGAAGCGAAAAACTGTTTTTT	TRBV9	TRBJ1-4	.	TRBD1
CASSYGGSTEAFF	TGTGCCAGCAGTTACGGGGGGAGTACTGAAGCTTTCTTT	TRBV6-5	TRBJ1-1	.	.
CASSPDGLDRYEQFF	TGTGCCAGCAGCCCCGATGGACTAGATCGCTATGAGCAGTTCTTC	TRBV7-3	TRBJ2-1	.	TRBD2
CACSRTANTEAFF	TGTGCCTGCTCGCGGACAGCGAACACTGAAGCTTTCTTT	TRBV30	TRBJ1-1	.	.
CSVVGQGYTEAFF	TGCAGCGTTGTTGGGCAGGGCTACACTGAAGCTTTCTTT	TRBV29-1	TRBJ1-1	.	.
CASSFSGINNEQFF	TGTGCCAGCAGTTTTAGCGGGATAAACAATGAGCAGTTCTTC	TRBV28	TRBJ2-1	.	TRBD2
CASTHLGSGQGNDGYTF	TGTGCCAGTACCCATTTAGGTTCGGGACAGGGGAACGATGGCTACACCTTC	TRBV19	TRBJ1-2	.	TRBD1
CASSTRTPRYGYTF	TGTGCCAGCAGTACGCGGACACCTAGATATGGCTACACCTTC	TRBV2	TRBJ1-2	.	.
CATSRDRHSWDEKLFF	TGTGCCACCAGCAGAGATCGTCACAGTTGGGATGAAAAACTGTTTTTT	TRBV15	TRBJ1-4	.	.
CASSAGQGAVVDTQYF	TGCGCCAGCAGCGCCGGACAGGGGGCTGTTGTTGATACGCAGTATTTT	TRBV5-1	TRBJ2-3	once	TRBD1
CASSQAGENTEAFF	TGCGCCAGCAGCCAAGCAGGGGAGAACACTGAAGCTTTCTTT	TRBV4-1	TRBJ1-1	.	.
CAITAGQGDTEAFF	TGTGCCATCACCGCAGGACAGGGAGACACTGAAGCTTTCTTT	TRBV10-3	TRBJ1-1	once	TRBD1
CASSFGVQRGETQYF	TGTGCCAGCAGTTTTGGAGTACAGCGGGGAGAGACCCAGTACTTC	TRBV28	TRBJ2-5	.	TRBD2
CATSGSKRDRETQYF	TGTGCCACCAGTGGGTCTAAACGGGACAGAGAGACCCAGTACTTC	TRBV24-1	TRBJ2-5	.	TRBD1
CASSLGMREEQFF	TGTGCCAGCAGCTTAGGGATGAGGGAGGAGCAGTTCTTC	TRBV7-8	TRBJ2-1	.	.
CATSETGIMTEAFF	TGTGCCACCAGTGAGACAGGGATTATGACTGAAGCTTTCTTT	TRBV24-1	TRBJ1-1	.	TRBD1
CASSQGLVRGGAKNIQYF	TGCGCCAGCAGCCAAGGACTAGTTCGGGGGGGAGCCAAAAACATTCAGTACTTC	TRBV4-1	TRBJ2-4	.	TRBD2
CASSIDRGYQETQYF	TGTGCCAGTAGTATAGATCGAGGCTACCAGGAGACCCAGTACTTC	TRBV19	TRBJ2-5	.	.
CASQTGVGYTF	TGTGCCAGCCAAACAGGGGTTGGCTACACCTTC	TRBV7-9	TRBJ1-2	.	TRBD1
CATTGTGRTGELFF	TGTGCCACCACCGGGACAGGGAGGACCGGGGAGCTGTTTTTT	TRBV24-1	TRBJ2-2	.	TRBD1
CASREGGDTDTQYF	TGTGCCAGCAGGGAGGGGGGGGACACAGATACGCAGTATTTT	TRBV27	TRBJ2-3	.	.
CAWSPLDPRTGYF	TGTGCCTGGAGTCCCCTCGATCCCCGGACAGGGTACTTC	TRBV30	TRBJ2-7	.	TRBD1
CASSFWQGSDWDTF	TGTGCCAGCAGCTTTTGGCAGGGTTCTGATTGGGACACCTTC	TRBV5-6	TRBJ1-2	.	.